Below, 29 T cell receptor beta chains from the same sample are listed, as sequenced in a study of CD8+CD57+ T cells in acquired aplastic anemia. Genomic DNA constituted the template upon which TCR beta VDJ and CDR3 profiling was performed. From the reads, TCRdb called clonotypes with MiXCR, one entry per CDR3 protein. The table shows 100,000 to 130,000 distinct CDR3 sequences, with 51% occurring only once. The sample was sorted CD4+, CD8+, or CD8+CD57+ T cells (not recorded which) from PBMCs. All receptors derive from a human donor in good health, serving as a control.

This clonotype was picked up a small number of times. This may be a read error: a much more frequent sequence differs by one nucleotide. The genes are TRBV7-2 and TRBJ1-2; no clear D. The CDR3 totals 14 residues. V gave up 5 bases and J gave up 7 bases, with 17 bases separating them. Germline CDR1 SGHTA, CDR2 FQGNSA. In DNA, the CDR3 is TGTGCCAGCAGCCACGAGCGCAAGTACTGTGGCTACACCTTC. It encodes CASSHERKYCGYTF.

J is TRBJ2-5 and V is TRBV24-1, with a weak D call TRBD2 (5 bases). This CDR3 is 14 amino acids long. Germline CDR1 reads KGHDR; CDR2 reads SFDVKD. V lost 4 bases and J 0 bases, leaving 8 bases between the germline ends. CDR3 sequence: CATSDPGDQETQYF. DNA of the CDR3: TGTGCCACCAGTGACCCCGGGGACCAAGAGACCCAGTACTTC.

V is TRBV29-1 and J is TRBJ1-2, with a weak D call TRBD1 (5 bases). The V and J ends lost 4 bases and 6 bases respectively, with 9 bases between them. The CDR3 has 11 residues. Germline V gene sequence: CDR1 SQVTM, CDR2 ANQGSEA. The CDR3 reads CSVGGVDGYTF. The CDR3 DNA reads TGCAGCGTTGGGGGGGTTGATGGCTACACCTTC.

Many counts were recorded for this clonotype. The genes are TRBV4-2 and TRBJ2-7; 12 positions match TRBD2. V lost 1 base and J lost 0; bases outside the gene matches: 1. The CDR3 loop spans 16 amino acids. Per germline, CDR1 LGHNA and CDR2 YNFKEQ. The CDR3 loop is CASSQGLAGASYEQYF. The CDR3 nucleotides read TGTGCCAGCAGCCAAGGACTAGCGGGGGCCTCCTACGAGCAGTACTTC.

Note on this clonotype: A read error may be the cause here, since a much bigger clone is one base away. The rearrangement uses TRBV6-1 and TRBJ2-1; TRBD1 matches 7 bases. Germline assignment: CDR1 MNHNS and CDR2 SASEGT. The V gene end was trimmed by 5 bases and the J gene end by 9 bases; junction bases not matched to a gene: 10. This CDR3 spans 14 amino acids. The CDR3 DNA is TGTGCCAGCAGTCTCCGGGACAGCTATGGTGAGCAGTTCTTC. This codes for CASSLRDSYGEQFF.

In this sample, this clonotype turned up once. This chain connects TRBV24-1 to TRBJ2-7; perhaps TRBD1 as D (7 bases). V was trimmed by 3 bases and J by 6 bases, leaving 14 bases between them. Germline CDR1 is KGHDR and CDR2 is SFDVKD. The CDR3 consists of 14 residues. The CDR3 DNA reads as TGTGCCACCAGTGATCCTCCAGGGGGGCGCGAGCAGTACTTC. Its protein is CATSDPPGGREQYF.

This clonotype was detected ten times or more. In nucleotides, the CDR3 is TGTGCCAGCAGTTACGGACAAGTCACTGAAGCTTTCTTT. It translates to CASSYGQVTEAFF. The chain joins TRBV6-5 to TRBJ1-1; D perhaps matches TRBD1 (5 bases). The ends were cut back, 2 bases at V and 4 bases at J, with 8 bases in the middle. Germline V gene data show CDR1 as MNHEY and CDR2 as SVGAGI. The CDR3 contains 13 residues.

Concerning this clonotype: One end of the junction is discordant with germline, which a read error may explain. This chain joins TRBV25-1 and TRBJ2-7; D may be TRBD1 (6 bases). The CDR3 is 18 amino acids. Germline CDR1 reads MGHDK; CDR2 reads SYGVNS. CDR3 nucleotides: TGCGCCAGCAGCCAAGATCCAATAGCCCGGGACATCGCCTACGAGCAGTACTTC. Translating gives CASSQDPIARDIAYEQYF.

This clonotype was detected a few times. The V and J genes are TRBV4-2 and TRBJ1-1; no clear D. CDR1 is LGHNA, CDR2 YNFKEQ, per germline. The CDR3 spans 11 residues. The germline V and J ends were trimmed by 4 bases and 10 bases, with 10 bases remaining between them. The CDR3 protein is CASSPGVRAFF. The CDR3 bases are TGTGCCAGCAGCCCAGGAGTGAGAGCTTTCTTT.

In regard to this clonotype: The CDR3 ends on some other residue instead of the conserved phenylalanine or tryptophan, so this is likely a read error. Here the CDR3 reads CSSQGPVDYGYTS. The CDR3 region has the DNA TGCAGCTCCCAAGGGCCCGTTGACTATGGCTACACCTCC. This chain joins TRBV29-1 and TRBJ1-2; no clear D. The CDR3 length is 13 residues. V was trimmed by 8 bases and J by 3 bases, leaving 16 bases between them. CDR1 is SQVTM and CDR2 is ANQGSEA in the germline V gene.

The chain employs TRBV11-2 and TRBJ1-2, with 9 nucleotides matching TRBD1. Looked up from germline, CDR1 is SGHAT and CDR2 is FQNNGV. V shed 5 bases, J shed 2 bases, and the junction held 9 bases outside the gene matches. The CDR3 covers 16 residues. As DNA, the CDR3 is TGTGCCAGCAGCCCGAACCGGGGACAGGGAAACTATGGCTACACCTTC. Protein sequence: CASSPNRGQGNYGYTF.

This clonotype was seen ten or more times. This chain uses TRBV4-1 with TRBJ2-3; the match to TRBD2 covers 11 bases. This CDR3 region has 12 residues. Germline trimming cut 6 bases from V and 14 bases from J; bases unmatched to any gene: 7. Germline loops: CDR1 MGHRA, CDR2 YSYEKL. CDR3 nucleotide sequence: TGCGCCAGCAGTTCTAGCGGGGGGAGTGCGTATTTT. Protein product: CASSSSGGSAYF.

This clonotype was seen repeatedly, ten times or more. V usage is TRBV2 and J usage is TRBJ2-2; 8 nucleotides line up with TRBD1. The CDR3 extends over 12 amino acids. V trimming: 9 bases; J trimming: 8 bases; junction bases outside the gene matches: 5. The germline CDR1 and CDR2 sequences are SNHLY and FYNNEI. The CDR3 bases are TGTGCCAGAAGACAGGGGTCGGGGGAGCTGTTTTTT. It encodes CARRQGSGELFF.

This clonotype was observed at least ten times. Being one base from a much bigger clone, this may be a read error. The genes are TRBV7-8 and TRBJ2-1, with D hard to call. The germline V gene has CDR1 SGHVS and CDR2 FQNEAQ. Trimming left V 5 bases short and J 6 bases short, with 11 bases between. The CDR3 runs to 13 residues. The CDR3 region is CASSLGLRNEQFF. The DNA for the CDR3 is TGTGCCAGCAGCCTCGGGCTGCGCAATGAGCAGTTCTTC. Filled out from reference TRBV7-8 and TRBJ2-1, the complete variable domain reads GAGVSQSPRYKVAKRGQDVALRCDPISGHVSLFWYQQALGQGPEFLTYFQNEAQLDKSGLPSDRFFAERPEGSVSTLKIQRTQQEDSAVYLCASSLGLRNEQFFGPGTRLTVL.

This chain's CDR3 is CAISEDRNYGYTF. The CDR3 DNA reads TGTGCCATCAGTGAGGACAGAAACTATGGCTACACCTTC. This chain uses TRBV10-3 with TRBJ1-2; a weak D match, TRBD1 (5 bases). CDR3 size: 13 residues. V shed 2 bases and J shed 2 bases, with 6 bases lying between them. Per the germline V gene, CDR1 is ENHRY and CDR2 is SYGVKD.

The chain employs TRBV5-1 and TRBJ2-7; D call uncertain. V lost 0 bases, J lost 2 bases, and 9 bases lay in between. Germline CDR1 is SGHRS and CDR2 is YFSETQ. The CDR3 is made up of 14 amino acids. CDR3: CASSLVTGPYEQYF. Written as DNA, the CDR3 is TGCGCCAGCAGCTTGGTGACGGGTCCCTACGAGCAGTACTTC.

This clonotype was observed many times. CDR3: CAWNLSPYGESGNTIYF. CDR3 DNA sequence: TGTGCCTGGAATTTAAGTCCATATGGCGAATCTGGAAACACCATATATTTT. This rearrangement joins TRBV30 to TRBJ1-3; D is unclear. The V end was cut by 4 bases, the J end by 1 base, with 20 bases between. The germline gives CDR1 GTSNPN, CDR2 SVGIG (reference sequence). The CDR3 has 17 residues. The full variable domain, with the rest looked up from reference TRBV30 and TRBJ1-3, is SQTIHQWPATLVQPVGSPLSLECTVEGTSNPNLYWYRQAAGRGLQLLFYSVGIGQISSEVPQNLSASRPQDRQFILSSKKLLLSDSGFYLCAWNLSPYGESGNTIYFGEGSWLTVV.

This clonotype came up many times. The chain uses TRBV2 and TRBJ1-3, with 11 bases identical to TRBD1. This CDR3 contains 15 residues. J gave up 6 bases and V 3 bases, and 4 bases lay outside the gene matches. Germline V gives CDR1 SNHLY, CDR2 FYNNEI. The CDR3 sequence: CASSDWTGGENTIYF. CDR3 nucleotides: TGTGCCAGCAGTGACTGGACAGGGGGCGAAAACACCATATATTTT.

This clonotype was seen repeatedly, ten times or more. This chain links TRBV4-1 with TRBJ2-7; D gene ambiguous. CDR3 length: 14 residues. V lost 1 base and J 0 bases, leaving 7 bases between the germline ends. The germline V gene encodes CDR1 MGHRA and CDR2 YSYEKL. The CDR3 DNA sequence: TGCGCCAGCAGCCAAGTACTGGACTCCTACGAGCAGTACTTC. It codes for CASSQVLDSYEQYF.

This rearrangement joins TRBV20-1 to TRBJ2-7; D ambiguous. From germline, CDR1 is DFQATT and CDR2 SNEGSKA (reference sequence). The CDR3 spans 15 residues. V was cut by 1 base and J by 1 base, with 14 bases left in between. This chain's CDR3 is CSARADRPASYEQYF. The DNA for the CDR3 is TGCAGTGCTAGAGCAGACCGGCCGGCGTCCTACGAGCAGTACTTC.

J is TRBJ1-1 and V is TRBV10-3; 8 bases fit TRBD1. V trimming: 5 bases; J trimming: 5 bases; junction bases outside the gene matches: 4. Germline CDR1 reads ENHRY; CDR2 reads SYGVKD. The CDR3 has 13 residues. The CDR3: CAISNTGGTEAFF. For the CDR3, the DNA is TGTGCCATCAGTAATACAGGGGGAACTGAAGCTTTCTTT.

As regards this clonotype: A much larger clone lies one base from this, so it may be a read error. The rearrangement links TRBV9 to TRBJ2-3; 8 bases line up with TRBD2. The CDR3 length is 16 residues. CDR1 and CDR2 (germline): SGDLS, YYNGEE. V shed 1 base, J shed 5 bases, and the junction held 9 bases outside the gene matches. Written as DNA, the CDR3 is TGTGCCAGCAGCGTAAATATCGGGGGGGCTAAAGATACGCAGTATTTT. Protein sequence: CASSVNIGGAKDTQYF.

Notes on this clonotype: This clone may be a read error of a much larger clone one base away. V usage is TRBV24-1 and J usage is TRBJ1-5; D may be TRBD1 (5 bases). The V end was cut by 7 bases, the J end by 3 bases, with 15 bases between. Germline CDR1 and CDR2: KGHDR and SFDVKD. The CDR3 is 15 amino acids. CDR3 DNA sequence: TGTGCCACCAGCCTCACCCCCGGGACCAATCAGCCCCAGCATTTT. Translation gives CATSLTPGTNQPQHF.

The chain recombines TRBV10-2 with TRBJ2-1; no clear D. Germline V CDR1 and CDR2: WSHSY, SAAADI. The CDR3 totals 13 residues. The V gene lost 2 bases and the J gene lost 4 bases, with 6 bases spanning the gap. The CDR3 spells CASSEREYNEQFF. In nucleotides, the CDR3 is TGCGCCAGCAGTGAGAGAGAATACAATGAGCAGTTCTTC.

In DNA form, the CDR3 reads TGTGCCAGCAGCACACAGGGCCCGGACTATGGCTACACCTTC. This translates into CASSTQGPDYGYTF. The chain joins TRBV5-6 to TRBJ1-2, with D tentatively TRBD1 (6 bases). Germline V gene lookup returns CDR1 SGHDT and CDR2 YYEEEE. Trimming left V 4 bases short and J 3 bases short, with 13 bases between. This CDR3 comprises 14 residues.

V gene TRBV11-2 combines with J gene TRBJ2-3; the D gene is possibly TRBD2 (6 bases). The CDR3 consists of 15 residues. Germline CDR1 is SGHAT and CDR2 is FQNNGV. The V and J ends lost 4 bases and 0 bases respectively, with 11 bases between them. The CDR3, as DNA: TGTGCCAGCAGCTCCCGGGACTGGAGCACAGATACGCAGTATTTT. Translated: CASSSRDWSTDTQYF. The complete variable domain, with remaining parts taken from reference TRBV11-2 and TRBJ2-3, reads EAGVAQSPRYKIIEKRQSVAFWCNPISGHATLYWYQQILGQGPKLLIQFQNNGVVDDSQLPKDRFSAERLKGVDSTLKIQPAKLEDSAVYLCASSSRDWSTDTQYFGPGTRLTVL.

This chain links TRBV10-3 with TRBJ2-7; 9 bases line up with TRBD1. The CDR3 spans 15 residues. CDR1 and CDR2 from the germline V gene are ENHRY and SYGVKD. The J segment lost 1 base and the V segment lost 7 bases, leaving 8 bases of the junction unmatched. The CDR3 region has the DNA TGTGCCATCACCGACGGACAGGGGTCGTCCTACGAGCAGTACTTC. It yields the protein CAITDGQGSSYEQYF.

As regards this clonotype: An end of the junction does not agree with germline; a read error may underlie this. The genes are TRBV2 and TRBJ2-7, with D possibly called TRBD1 or TRBD2 (5 bases each). CDR1 is SNHLY, CDR2 FYNNEI, per germline. CDR3 length: 15 amino acids. CDR3 nucleotides: TGCGCCAGCAGCCAAGGGGTTGGGAGCTCCTACGAGCAGTACTTC. It is translated as CASSQGVGSSYEQYF.

This clonotype was seen at least ten times. V gene TRBV9 combines with J gene TRBJ1-3, with a possible D match to TRBD1 (6 bases). There are 14 residues in the CDR3. V was shortened by 2 bases and J by 4 bases, with 10 bases between the two germline ends. Germline values: CDR1 SGDLS, CDR2 YYNGEE. CDR3 residues: CASSVEGGGNTIYF. In DNA form, the CDR3 reads TGTGCCAGCAGCGTTGAAGGGGGAGGAAACACCATATATTTT.